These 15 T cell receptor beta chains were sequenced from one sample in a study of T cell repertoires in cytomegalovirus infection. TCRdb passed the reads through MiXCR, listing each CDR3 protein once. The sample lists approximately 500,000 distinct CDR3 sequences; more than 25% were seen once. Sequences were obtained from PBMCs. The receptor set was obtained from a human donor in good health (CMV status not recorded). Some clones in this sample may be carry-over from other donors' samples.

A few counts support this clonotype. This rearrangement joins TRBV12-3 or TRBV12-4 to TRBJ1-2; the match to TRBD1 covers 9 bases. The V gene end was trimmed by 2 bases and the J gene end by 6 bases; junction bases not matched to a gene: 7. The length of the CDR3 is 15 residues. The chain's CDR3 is CASSLHQTGGHGYTF. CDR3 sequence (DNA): TGTGCCAGCAGTTTACATCAGACAGGGGGACATGGCTACACCTTC.

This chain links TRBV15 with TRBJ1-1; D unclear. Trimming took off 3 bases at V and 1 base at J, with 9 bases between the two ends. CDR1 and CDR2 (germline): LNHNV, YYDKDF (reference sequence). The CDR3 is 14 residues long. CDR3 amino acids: CATSSGAWNTEAFF. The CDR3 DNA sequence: TGTGCCACCAGCAGTGGCGCCTGGAACACTGAAGCTTTCTTT.

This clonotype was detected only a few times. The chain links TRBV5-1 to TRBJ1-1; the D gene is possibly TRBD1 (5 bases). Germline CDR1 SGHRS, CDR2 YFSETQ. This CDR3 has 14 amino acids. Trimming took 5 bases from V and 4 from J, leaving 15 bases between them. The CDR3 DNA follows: TGCGCCAGCAGGGATCCGGGACGGACCACTGAAGCTTTCTTT. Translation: CASRDPGRTTEAFF.

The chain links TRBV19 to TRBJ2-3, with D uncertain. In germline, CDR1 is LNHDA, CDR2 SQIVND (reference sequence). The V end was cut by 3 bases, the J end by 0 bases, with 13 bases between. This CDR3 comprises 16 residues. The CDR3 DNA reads TGTGCCAGTAGTATGTTGCGCTACGCTAGCACAGATACGCAGTATTTT. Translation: CASSMLRYASTDTQYF.

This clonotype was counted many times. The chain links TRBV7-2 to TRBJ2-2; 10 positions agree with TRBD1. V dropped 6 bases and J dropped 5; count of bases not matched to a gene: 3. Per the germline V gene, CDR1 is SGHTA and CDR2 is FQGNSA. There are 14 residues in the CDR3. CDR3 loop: CASRQGQGTGELFF. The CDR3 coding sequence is TGTGCCAGCAGACAGGGACAGGGGACCGGGGAGCTGTTTTTT.

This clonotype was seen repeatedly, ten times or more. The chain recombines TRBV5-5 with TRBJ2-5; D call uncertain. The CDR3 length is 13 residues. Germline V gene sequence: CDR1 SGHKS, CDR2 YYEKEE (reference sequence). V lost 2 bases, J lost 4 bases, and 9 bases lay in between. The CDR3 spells CASSLGLGETQYF. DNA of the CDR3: TGTGCCAGCAGCTTAGGTCTTGGAGAGACCCAGTACTTC.

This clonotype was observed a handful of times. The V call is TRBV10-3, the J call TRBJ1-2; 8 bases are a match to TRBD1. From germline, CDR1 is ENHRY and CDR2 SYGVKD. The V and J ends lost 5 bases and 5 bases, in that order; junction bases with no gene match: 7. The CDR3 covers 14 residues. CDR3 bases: TGTGCCATCAGTAGAGGCACAGGGGGATATGGCTACACCTTC. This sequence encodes CAISRGTGGYGYTF.

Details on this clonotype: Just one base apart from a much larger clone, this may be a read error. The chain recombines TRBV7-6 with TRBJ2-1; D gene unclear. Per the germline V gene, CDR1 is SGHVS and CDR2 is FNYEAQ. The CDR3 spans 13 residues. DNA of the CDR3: TGTGCTAGCAGCTTAAACCGCTACGATGAGCAGTTCTTC. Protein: CASSLNRYDEQFF.

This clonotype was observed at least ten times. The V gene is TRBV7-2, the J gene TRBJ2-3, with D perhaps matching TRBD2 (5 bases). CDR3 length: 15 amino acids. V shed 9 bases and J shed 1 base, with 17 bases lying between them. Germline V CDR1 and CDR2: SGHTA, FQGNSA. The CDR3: CASDESGIRTDTQYF. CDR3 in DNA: TGTGCCAGTGATGAGTCGGGAATTCGCACAGATACGCAGTATTTT.

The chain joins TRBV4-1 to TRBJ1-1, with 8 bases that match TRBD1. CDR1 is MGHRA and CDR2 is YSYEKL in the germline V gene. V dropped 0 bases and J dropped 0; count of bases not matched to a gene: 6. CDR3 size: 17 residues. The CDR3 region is CASSQDQTGAMNTEAFF. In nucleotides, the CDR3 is TGCGCCAGCAGCCAAGATCAGACAGGGGCCATGAACACTGAAGCTTTCTTT.

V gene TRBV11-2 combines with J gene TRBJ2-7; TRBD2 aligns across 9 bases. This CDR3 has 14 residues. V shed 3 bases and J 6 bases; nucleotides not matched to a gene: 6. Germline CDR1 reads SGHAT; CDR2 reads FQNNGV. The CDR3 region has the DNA TGTGCCAGCAGCTTGCGTCTAGCGGGGATCGAGCAGTACTTC. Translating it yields CASSLRLAGIEQYF.

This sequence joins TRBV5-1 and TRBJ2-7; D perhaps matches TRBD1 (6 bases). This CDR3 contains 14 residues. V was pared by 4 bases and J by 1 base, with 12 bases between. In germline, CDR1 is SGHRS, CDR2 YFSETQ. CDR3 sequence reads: CASSVGTPSYEQYF. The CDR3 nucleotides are TGCGCCAGCAGCGTCGGGACACCTTCCTACGAGCAGTACTTC.

The CDR3 region has the DNA TGCAGTGCTCTTCCCGGGACTAGCGGGGTTAGCTCCTACAATGAGCAGTTCTTC. Translating it yields CSALPGTSGVSSYNEQFF. The chain uses TRBV20-1 and TRBJ2-1, with TRBD2 identical over 13 bases. The ends lost 5 bases at V and 0 bases at J; junction bases unmatched: 10. Germline V gives CDR1 DFQATT, CDR2 SNEGSKA (reference sequence). This CDR3 has 18 amino acids.

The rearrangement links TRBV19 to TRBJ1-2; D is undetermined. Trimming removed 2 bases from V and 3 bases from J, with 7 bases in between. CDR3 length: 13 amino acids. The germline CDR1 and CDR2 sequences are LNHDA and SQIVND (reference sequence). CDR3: CASSIHRDYGYTF. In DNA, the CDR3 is TGTGCCAGTAGTATACACCGCGACTATGGCTACACCTTC.

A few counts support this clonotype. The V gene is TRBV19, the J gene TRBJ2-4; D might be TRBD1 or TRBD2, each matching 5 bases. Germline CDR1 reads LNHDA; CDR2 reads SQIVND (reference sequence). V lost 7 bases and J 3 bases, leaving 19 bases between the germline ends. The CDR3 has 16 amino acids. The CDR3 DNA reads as TGTGCCAGTATCCCCCCGGGACGCAGTGGCAAAAACATTCAGTACTTC. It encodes CASIPPGRSGKNIQYF.